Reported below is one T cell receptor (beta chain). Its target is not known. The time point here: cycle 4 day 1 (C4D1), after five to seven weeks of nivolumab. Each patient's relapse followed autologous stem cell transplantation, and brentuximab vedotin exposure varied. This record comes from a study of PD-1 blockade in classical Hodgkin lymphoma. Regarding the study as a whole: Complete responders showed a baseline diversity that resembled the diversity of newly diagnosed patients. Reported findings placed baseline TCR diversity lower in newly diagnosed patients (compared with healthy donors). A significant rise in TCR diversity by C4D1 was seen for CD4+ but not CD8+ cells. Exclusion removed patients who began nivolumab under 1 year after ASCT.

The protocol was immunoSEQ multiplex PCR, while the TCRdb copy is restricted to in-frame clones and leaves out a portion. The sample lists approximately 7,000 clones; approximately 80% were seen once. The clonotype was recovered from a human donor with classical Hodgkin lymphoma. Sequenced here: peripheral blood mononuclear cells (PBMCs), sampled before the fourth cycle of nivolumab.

The CDR3 DNA sequence: TGTGCCAGCAGCGCAGAAGTGGGTAAGAACACCGGGGAGCTGTTTTTT. As protein: CASSAEVGKNTGELFF. The gene calls are TRBV9 and TRBJ2-2; no firm D call. V gave up 3 bases and J gave up 1 base, with 13 bases separating them. The CDR3 sequence is 16 residues long. Germline V gives CDR1 SGDLS, CDR2 YYNGEE.